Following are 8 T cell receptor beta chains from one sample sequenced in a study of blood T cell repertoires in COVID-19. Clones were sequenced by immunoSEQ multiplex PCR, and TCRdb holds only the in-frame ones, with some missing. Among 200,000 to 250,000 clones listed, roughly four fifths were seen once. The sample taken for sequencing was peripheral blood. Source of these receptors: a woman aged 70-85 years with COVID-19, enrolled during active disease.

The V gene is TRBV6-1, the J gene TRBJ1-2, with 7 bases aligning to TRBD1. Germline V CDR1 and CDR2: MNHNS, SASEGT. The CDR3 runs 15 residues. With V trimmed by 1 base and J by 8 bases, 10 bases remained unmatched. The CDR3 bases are TGTGCCAGCAGTGAAGGTCTCACAGGGGTTCGAGGCTACACCTTC. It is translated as CASSEGLTGVRGYTF.

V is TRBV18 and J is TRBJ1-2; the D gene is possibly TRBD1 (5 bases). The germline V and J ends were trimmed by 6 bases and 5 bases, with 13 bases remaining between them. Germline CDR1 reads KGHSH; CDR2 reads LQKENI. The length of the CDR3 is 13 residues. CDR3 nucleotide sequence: TGTGCCAGCTCCCCGGCGGGGGGTTATGGCTACACCTTC. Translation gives CASSPAGGYGYTF.

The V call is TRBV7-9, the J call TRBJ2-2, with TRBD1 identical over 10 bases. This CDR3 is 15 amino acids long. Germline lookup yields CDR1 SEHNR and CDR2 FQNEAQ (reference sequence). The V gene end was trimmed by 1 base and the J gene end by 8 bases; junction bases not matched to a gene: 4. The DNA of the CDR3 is TGTGCCAGCAGCTTAGGACAGGGGGCCGGTGGGGAGCTGTTTTTT. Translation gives CASSLGQGAGGELFF.

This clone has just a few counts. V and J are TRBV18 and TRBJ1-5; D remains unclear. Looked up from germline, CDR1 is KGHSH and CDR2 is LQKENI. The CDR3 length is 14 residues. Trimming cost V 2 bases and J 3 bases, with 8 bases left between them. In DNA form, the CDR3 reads TGTGCCAGCTCACCAGCGGGATCCAATCAGCCCCAGCATTTT. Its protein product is CASSPAGSNQPQHF.

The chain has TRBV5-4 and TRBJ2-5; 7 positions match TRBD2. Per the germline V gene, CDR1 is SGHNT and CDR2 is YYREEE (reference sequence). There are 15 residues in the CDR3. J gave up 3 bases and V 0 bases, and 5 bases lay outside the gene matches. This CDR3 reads CASSLAAGVKETQYF. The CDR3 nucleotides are TGTGCCAGCAGCTTGGCGGCGGGAGTCAAAGAGACCCAGTACTTC.

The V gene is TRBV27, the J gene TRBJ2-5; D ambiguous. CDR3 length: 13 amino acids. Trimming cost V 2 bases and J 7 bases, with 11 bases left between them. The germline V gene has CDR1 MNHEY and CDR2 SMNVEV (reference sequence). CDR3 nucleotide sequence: TGTGCCAGCAGTTTAATTCGTGGTAGGACCCAGTACTTC. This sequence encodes CASSLIRGRTQYF.

CDR3 region: CASSQALPGGVNTEAFF. Here the CDR3 DNA reads TGCGCCAGCAGCCAAGCCCTTCCGGGGGGCGTGAACACTGAAGCTTTCTTT. This chain joins TRBV4-3 and TRBJ1-1; D is possibly TRBD1 (6 bases). The CDR3 covers 17 residues. Germline V lookup: CDR1 LGHNA, CDR2 YSLEER. V shed 1 base and J shed 0 bases, with 15 bases lying between them.

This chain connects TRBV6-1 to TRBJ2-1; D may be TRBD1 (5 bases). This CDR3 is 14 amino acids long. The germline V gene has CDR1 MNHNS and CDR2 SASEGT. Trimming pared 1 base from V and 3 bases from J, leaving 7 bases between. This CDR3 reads CASSEVQGYNEQFF. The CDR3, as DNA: TGTGCCAGCAGTGAAGTCCAGGGCTACAATGAGCAGTTCTTC.